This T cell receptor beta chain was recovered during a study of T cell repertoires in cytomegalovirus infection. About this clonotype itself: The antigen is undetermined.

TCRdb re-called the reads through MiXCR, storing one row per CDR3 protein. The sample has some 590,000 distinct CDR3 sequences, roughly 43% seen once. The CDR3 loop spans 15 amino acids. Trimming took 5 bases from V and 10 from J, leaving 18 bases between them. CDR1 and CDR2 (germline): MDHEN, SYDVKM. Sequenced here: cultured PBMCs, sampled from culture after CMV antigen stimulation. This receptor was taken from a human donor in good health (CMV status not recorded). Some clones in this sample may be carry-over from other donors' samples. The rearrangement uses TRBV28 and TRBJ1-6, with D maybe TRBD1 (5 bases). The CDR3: CASSIGDSLASPLHF. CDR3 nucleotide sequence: TGTGCCAGCAGTATTGGGGACTCTCTGGCCTCACCCCTCCACTTT.